This T cell receptor beta chain was observed in a study of PD-1 blockade in classical Hodgkin lymphoma. About this clone: The antigen is not known. Since a far larger clone is one base different, this is likely a read error. The sample contains more than one DNA sequence encoding this CDR3.

This CDR3 is 13 amino acids long. The V gene's germline CDR1 is SGHRS and CDR2 YFSETQ. Trimming took off 3 bases at V and 4 bases at J, with 10 bases between the two ends. Measured with immunoSEQ multiplex PCR; TCRdb has only the in-frame clones, and not every one. The sample contains about 30,000 clones, about two thirds of which appear only once. Relapses following autologous stem cell transplantation were seen in all patients, with brentuximab vedotin exposure varying. General study points: Causes of the repertoire differences remain undefined, possibly disease activity or prior therapy.

This chain joins TRBV5-1 and TRBJ2-5; D is ambiguous. The sample consisted of peripheral blood mononuclear cells (PBMCs), taken before the second cycle of nivolumab. The receptor was derived from a human donor with classical Hodgkin lymphoma. CDR3 bases: TGCGCCAGCAGCTACCGTCCGGGAGAGACCCAGTACTTC. It yields the protein CASSYRPGETQYF. Complete variable domain (other parts from reference TRBV5-1 and TRBJ2-5): KAGVTQTPRYLIKTRGQQVTLSCSPISGHRSVSWYQQTPGQGLQFLFEYFSETQRNKGNFPGRFSGRQFSNSRSEMNVSTLELGDSALYLCASSYRPGETQYFGPGTRLLVL.